One and the same sample provided the 14 T cell receptor beta chains below, sequenced in a study of blood T cell repertoires in COVID-19. Data came from immunoSEQ multiplex PCR; TCRdb stores just in-frame clones and leaves some out. The sample includes under 450,000 clones, 70% to 85% of them seen just once. Specimen: peripheral blood. Every receptor here comes from a human donor with acute or convalescent COVID-19. The donor label of this sample is uncertain.

This clone was detected a few times. This chain joins TRBV2 and TRBJ1-6; unclear D gene. This CDR3 contains 15 residues. Germline assignment: CDR1 SNHLY and CDR2 FYNNEI. V was pared by 1 base and J by 7 bases, with 11 bases between. This CDR3 reads CASSEEEAINSPLHF. The CDR3 DNA sequence: TGTGCCAGCAGTGAAGAGGAGGCAATCAATTCACCCCTCCACTTT.

This clone was seen just once. This sequence joins TRBV5-1 and TRBJ2-1; 9 nucleotides align to TRBD2. V was clipped by 0 bases and J by 8 bases; unmatched bases: 6. Germline CDR1 and CDR2: SGHRS and YFSETQ. The CDR3 is 15 amino acids. CDR3 DNA: TGCGCCAGCAGCTTGGAAGGCGGGGGGGCTTATGAGCAGTTCTTC. Translating it yields CASSLEGGGAYEQFF.

The J gene is TRBJ2-1, the V gene TRBV4-2, with 15 bases lining up with TRBD2. Trimming cost V 4 bases and J 9 bases; bases outside gene matches: 13. This CDR3 is 18 amino acids long. Germline V gene data show CDR1 as LGHNA and CDR2 as YNFKEQ. The CDR3 spells CASSLFGLAGGSKTEQFF. The CDR3 DNA reads as TGTGCCAGCAGCCTTTTCGGACTAGCGGGGGGGTCTAAGACTGAGCAGTTCTTC.

Comment on this clone: Other nucleotide sequences in the sample specify the same CDR3. V gene TRBV9 combines with J gene TRBJ2-3, with 9 bases that match TRBD2. The CDR3 is 17 amino acids. Trimming cost V 0 bases and J 4 bases; bases outside gene matches: 9. Germline V CDR1 and CDR2: SGDLS, YYNGEE. The DNA for the CDR3 is TGTGCCAGCAGCGTAGACGGGGCGGGGGGGGCGGCAGATACGCAGTATTTT. This gives the protein CASSVDGAGGAADTQYF.

CDR3 residues: CASSLTGSSYEQYF. The CDR3 nucleotides read TGTGCCAGCAGCCTGACAGGGAGCTCCTACGAGCAGTACTTC. This rearrangement joins TRBV27 to TRBJ2-7; 7 nucleotides line up with TRBD1. Germline V gives CDR1 MNHEY, CDR2 SMNVEV (reference sequence). The CDR3 covers 14 residues. Trimming removed 6 bases from V and 0 bases from J; junction bases left unmatched: 5.

The rearrangement links TRBV15 to TRBJ2-5; TRBD2 matches at 9 bases. The J segment lost 4 bases and the V segment lost 0 bases, leaving 6 bases of the junction unmatched. The CDR3 is 16 residues long. Germline V gene sequence: CDR1 LNHNV, CDR2 YYDKDF (reference sequence). As DNA, the CDR3 is TGTGCCACCAGCAGAGACCTCCATAGCGGGAGAGAGACCCAGTACTTC. Residues: CATSRDLHSGRETQYF.

This clone was picked up one time. The chain employs TRBV5-1 and TRBJ2-2; D is unclear. V was clipped by 2 bases and J by 5 bases, with 13 bases between them. The CDR3 sequence is 15 residues long. Germline V gives CDR1 SGHRS, CDR2 YFSETQ. CDR3 nucleotide sequence: TGCGCCAGCAGCTTTTTCTCTACGTCTACCGGGGAGCTGTTTTTT. As protein: CASSFFSTSTGELFF.

The chain uses TRBV28 and TRBJ1-2; tentative D call: TRBD1 (5 bases). The CDR3 is 14 amino acids. Germline values: CDR1 MDHEN, CDR2 SYDVKM. V was pared by 7 bases and J by 8 bases, with 20 bases between. CDR3 amino acids: CASTPDSSLRGYTF. The CDR3 coding sequence is TGTGCCAGCACACCCGACAGTTCTCTAAGGGGCTACACCTTC.

The J gene is TRBJ2-3, the V gene TRBV7-8, with a possible D match to TRBD2 (6 bases). The V end lost 0 bases, the J end lost 4 bases, and 14 bases lay between the germline ends. Per the germline V gene, CDR1 is SGHVS and CDR2 is FQNEAQ. There are 16 residues in the CDR3. CDR3 amino acids: CASSLAALGRSDTQYF. The CDR3, as DNA: TGTGCCAGCAGCTTAGCGGCATTGGGGAGGTCAGATACGCAGTATTTT.

V and J are TRBV6-4 and TRBJ2-3; 9 bases agree with TRBD2. Germline CDR1 reads MRHNA; CDR2 reads SNTAGT. The J segment lost 2 bases and the V segment lost 4 bases, leaving 4 bases of the junction unmatched. The CDR3 spans 15 residues. CDR3 sequence (DNA): TGTGCCAGCAGTGTGCGGGGGGGCGCCACAGATACGCAGTATTTT. It specifies CASSVRGGATDTQYF.

J is TRBJ1-2 and V is TRBV6-5; 11 bases align to TRBD1. The V gene's germline CDR1 is MNHEY and CDR2 SVGAGI. The CDR3 has 14 amino acids. V lost 6 bases, J lost 3 bases, and 3 bases stayed unmatched. The chain's CDR3 is CASSWDRGDYGYTF. The CDR3 DNA follows: TGTGCCAGCAGCTGGGACAGGGGGGACTATGGCTACACCTTC.

The V and J genes are TRBV7-9 and TRBJ2-1; 7 nucleotides agree with TRBD1. The V gene end was trimmed by 2 bases and the J gene end by 6 bases; junction bases not matched to a gene: 7. The CDR3 extends over 15 amino acids. Germline V gives CDR1 SEHNR, CDR2 FQNEAQ (reference sequence). As DNA, the CDR3 is TGTGCCAGCAGCTTACTGGGACAGCCGATCAATGAGCAGTTCTTC. Its translation is CASSLLGQPINEQFF.

This clone has only a few counts. This chain links TRBV7-9 with TRBJ1-4; the D is unclear. The V gene's germline CDR1 is SEHNR and CDR2 FQNEAQ (reference sequence). The CDR3 consists of 14 residues. V shed 4 bases and J shed 4 bases, with 10 bases lying between them. The CDR3 DNA sequence: TGTGCCAGCAGCTCTTCAGGCGTTAATGAAAAACTGTTTTTT. Its translation: CASSSSGVNEKLFF.

The gene calls are TRBV6-5 and TRBJ1-1; 7 nucleotides line up with TRBD1. CDR3 length: 15 residues. V gave up 5 bases and J gave up 1 base; unmatched junction bases: 7. Per germline, CDR1 MNHEY and CDR2 SVGAGI. The CDR3 bases are TGTGCCAGCAGTATTCCGGGACAGAAGAACACTGAAGCTTTCTTT. It translates to CASSIPGQKNTEAFF.